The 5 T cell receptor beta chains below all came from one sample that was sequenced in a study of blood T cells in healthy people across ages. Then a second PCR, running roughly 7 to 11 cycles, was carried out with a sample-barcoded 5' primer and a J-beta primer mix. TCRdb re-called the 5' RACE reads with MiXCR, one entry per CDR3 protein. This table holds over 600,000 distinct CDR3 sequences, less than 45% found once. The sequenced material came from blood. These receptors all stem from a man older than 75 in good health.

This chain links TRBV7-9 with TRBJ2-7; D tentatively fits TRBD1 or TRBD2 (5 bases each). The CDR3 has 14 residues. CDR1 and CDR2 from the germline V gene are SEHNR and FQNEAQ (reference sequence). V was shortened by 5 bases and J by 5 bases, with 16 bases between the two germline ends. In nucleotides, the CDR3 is TGTGCCAGCAGCCTGATTTTGGGGGATCACGAGCAGTACTTC. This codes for CASSLILGDHEQYF.

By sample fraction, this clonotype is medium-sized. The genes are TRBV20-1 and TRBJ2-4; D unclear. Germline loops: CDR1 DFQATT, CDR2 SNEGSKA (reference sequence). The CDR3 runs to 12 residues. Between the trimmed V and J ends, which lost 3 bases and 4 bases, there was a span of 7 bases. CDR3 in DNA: TGCAGTGCTAGTACGGATAAAAACATTCAGTACTTC. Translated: CSASTDKNIQYF.

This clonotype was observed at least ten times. In nucleotides, the CDR3 is TGTGCCAGCACCCGGACAGCCTCTAACTATGGCTACACCTTC. Its protein product is CASTRTASNYGYTF. The chain employs TRBV11-2 and TRBJ1-2; a weak D match, TRBD1 (6 bases). The CDR3 has 14 amino acids. The V end was cut by 7 bases, the J end by 0 bases, with 12 bases between. Germline CDR1 SGHAT, CDR2 FQNNGV.

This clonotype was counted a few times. The CDR3 protein is CASSQDWSTKAQYF. CDR3 nucleotides: TGTGCCAGCAGCCAAGATTGGAGTACCAAAGCCCAGTACTTC. The chain carries TRBV3-1 and TRBJ2-5, with D uncertain. The CDR3 runs to 14 residues. CDR1 LGHDT and CDR2 YNNKEL come from the germline V gene (reference sequence). V lost 0 bases to trimming and J lost 9 bases, with 14 bases between them.

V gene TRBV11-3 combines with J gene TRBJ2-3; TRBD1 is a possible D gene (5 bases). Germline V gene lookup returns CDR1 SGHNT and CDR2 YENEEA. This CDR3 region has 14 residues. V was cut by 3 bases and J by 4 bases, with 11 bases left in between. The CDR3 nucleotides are TGTGCCAGCAGCTTCGGCAGGGCGCCAGATACGCAGTATTTT. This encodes CASSFGRAPDTQYF.